Described below is a single T cell receptor (beta chain) sequence and its context. These data come from a study of ipilimumab plus nivolumab after autologous stem cell transplantation. V shed 7 bases and J 4 bases; nucleotides not matched to a gene: 5. The CDR3 sequence is 14 residues long. Germline lookup yields CDR1 SGHTS and CDR2 YDEGEE. Method: immunoSEQ multiplex PCR; TCRdb's copy keeps in-frame clones and lacks some. The repertoire holds 17,000 or so clones, approximately 71% seen once, with around 20% in the top ten. The TCR was taken from a male donor with diffuse large B-cell lymphoma. V and J are TRBV5-8 and TRBJ2-1, with 10 bases aligning to TRBD2. The sequencing used PBMCs, collected in a trial of ipilimumab plus nivolumab as post-transplant consolidation. In nucleotides, the CDR3 is TGTGCCAGCCTTAGCGGGAGGACGTACAATGAGCAGTTCTTC. Its translation is CASLSGRTYNEQFF.